This is a list of T cell receptor beta chains from one sample in a study of blood T cell repertoires in COVID-19. TCRdb's table, derived via immunoSEQ multiplex PCR, lists solely in-frame clones and lacks some. The sample shows approximately 200,000 clones, 85% of them seen only once. Sequenced material: PBMCs or T cells enriched from blood (not recorded which). Every receptor here comes from a middle-aged man who had recovered from COVID-19. CDR3s include the opening cysteine and the closing phenylalanine or tryptophan. A D gene is named only where the DNA matches it firmly. Size is omitted from some rows. Given values are once, few, many or a class for expanded clones.

D,V,J,size,CDR3,DNA
-,TRBV5-6,TRBJ2-7,few,CASSLIPGAGYEQYF,TGTGCCAGCAGCTTAATACCGGGAGCCGGATACGAGCAGTACTTC
-,TRBV3-1/TRBV3-2,TRBJ1-2,once,CASSRRDTDYGYTF,TGTGCCAGCAGCCGCCGGGACACCGACTATGGCTACACCTTC
-,TRBV2,TRBJ2-7,once,CAPQPKPGLPEQYF,TGTGCCCCTCAGCCCAAGCCGGGGTTACCGGAGCAGTACTTC
TRBD2,TRBV28,TRBJ2-5,-,CASSPLAGGVEETQYF,TGTGCCAGCAGTCCCTTGGCGGGAGGCGTGGAAGAGACCCAGTACTTC
-,TRBV10-2,TRBJ1-1,-,CASSRVGGTEAFF,TGCGCCAGCAGCAGGGTAGGGGGCACTGAAGCTTTCTTT
TRBD1,TRBV15,TRBJ1-1,medium-sized,CATSRPRDRATEAFF,TGTGCCACCAGCAGACCCCGGGACAGGGCAACTGAAGCTTTCTTT
TRBD2,TRBV7-9,TRBJ2-2,-,CASSLTATSGHDTGELFF,TGTGCCAGCAGCTTAACTGCGACTAGCGGTCATGACACCGGGGAGCTGTTTTTT
-,TRBV13,TRBJ1-6,-,CASSLQGKGNSPLHF,TGTGCCAGCAGCTTACAGGGAAAGGGCAATTCACCCCTCCACTTT
-,TRBV10-3,TRBJ2-7,-,CAISGGSYEQYF,TGTGCCATCAGCGGGGGCTCCTACGAGCAGTACTTC
-,TRBV3-1/TRBV3-2,TRBJ2-7,many,CASSQGYLTRESPAYEQYF,TGTGCCAGCAGCCAAGGTTACCTCACAAGGGAGTCCCCGGCCTACGAGCAGTACTTC
-,TRBV14,TRBJ2-7,-,CASSPTDYEQYF,TGTGCCAGCAGCCCGACAGATTACGAGCAGTACTTC
TRBD1,TRBV5-5,TRBJ2-7,-,CASSYRDRGDLYEQYF,TGTGCCAGCAGCTACCGGGACAGGGGTGACCTCTACGAGCAGTACTTC
TRBD1,TRBV19,TRBJ1-2,-,CASSPSGTANYGYTF,TGTGCCAGTAGTCCCTCCGGGACAGCGAACTATGGCTACACCTTC
TRBD2,TRBV4-1,TRBJ2-1,-,CASSQEVGGYNEQFF,TGCGCCAGCAGCCAAGAGGTGGGAGGGTACAATGAGCAGTTCTTC
-,TRBV7-6,TRBJ2-2,-,CASSFFTRGTGELFF,TGTGCCAGCAGCTTCTTCACCAGGGGCACCGGGGAGCTGTTTTTT
-,TRBV5-1,TRBJ1-3,-,CASSLDGLSGNTIYF,TGCGCCAGCAGCTTGGATGGACTATCTGGAAACACCATATATTTT
-,TRBV2,TRBJ2-1,-,CASSKLVDEQFF,TGTGCCAGCAGTAAACTAGTTGATGAGCAGTTCTTC
-,TRBV2,TRBJ1-1,-,CASSETGRGDTEAFF,TGTGCCAGCAGTGAAACTGGCAGGGGTGACACTGAAGCTTTCTTT
-,TRBV19,TRBJ1-1,-,CASSIIQLSEAFF,TGTGCCAGTAGTATAATCCAGTTATCTGAAGCTTTCTTT
TRBD1,TRBV6-2/TRBV6-3,TRBJ2-3,few,CASSYPDRGNTDTQYF,TGTGCCAGCAGTTACCCAGACAGGGGTAACACAGATACGCAGTATTTT
TRBD1,TRBV5-6,TRBJ2-7,-,CASSLGDREEQYF,TGTGCCAGCAGCTTGGGTGACAGGGAAGAGCAGTACTTC
-,TRBV27,TRBJ2-3,-,CASSLTLGGGPDTQYF,TGTGCCAGCAGTTTGACATTGGGGGGAGGTCCAGATACGCAGTATTTT
-,TRBV9,TRBJ1-1,-,CASSVDPQNTEAFF,TGTGCCAGCAGCGTAGATCCCCAGAACACTGAAGCTTTCTTT
-,TRBV11-2,TRBJ2-7,-,CASSPLYEQYF,TGTGCCAGCAGCCCTCTATACGAGCAGTACTTC
TRBD2,TRBV4-1,TRBJ2-7,-,CASSSSTSGRGEEQYF,TGCGCCAGCAGCTCCTCGACTAGCGGGAGGGGGGAAGAGCAGTACTTC
TRBD2,TRBV7-2,TRBJ2-7,-,CASSLALSGRDEQYF,TGTGCCAGCAGCTTAGCGCTTAGCGGGAGGGACGAGCAGTACTTC
-,TRBV21-1,TRBJ2-7,-,CASSSPGQGTYEQYF,TGTGCCAGCAGCAGCCCGGGACAGGGTACCTACGAGCAGTACTTC
TRBD1,TRBV7-6,TRBJ1-1,-,CASSYHRDRGSTEAFF,TGTGCCAGCAGCTACCACCGGGACAGGGGCTCCACTGAAGCTTTCTTT
-,TRBV18,TRBJ1-1,-,CASSNRQEAFF,TGTGCCAGCTCCAACAGGCAAGAAGCTTTCTTT
TRBD2,TRBV2,TRBJ2-1,-,CASSGNSGLVGNEQFF,TGTGCCAGCAGTGGAAACTCGGGACTAGTAGGCAATGAGCAGTTCTTC
TRBD1,TRBV30,TRBJ1-1,-,CAWRQGAWSTEAFF,TGTGCCTGGAGGCAGGGGGCCTGGAGCACTGAAGCTTTCTTT
-,TRBV14,TRBJ1-4,many,CASSQESGNEKLFF,TGTGCCAGCAGCCAAGAGTCAGGGAATGAAAAACTGTTTTTT
TRBD1,TRBV15,TRBJ1-5,-,CATSADRGRNQPQHF,TGTGCCACCAGCGCCGACAGGGGTAGGAATCAGCCCCAGCATTTT
TRBD2,TRBV19,TRBJ2-2,-,CASSTRLAGVTANTGELFF,TGTGCCAGTAGTACCCGACTAGCGGGAGTCACCGCGAACACCGGGGAGCTGTTTTTT
TRBD1,TRBV5-4,TRBJ1-2,-,CASSPTGTGVLYGYTF,TGTGCCAGCAGCCCCACCGGGACAGGGGTTCTCTATGGCTACACCTTC